This T cell receptor beta chain was sequenced during a study of OX40 agonist ivuxolimab in advanced cancers. Study information: Enrolled patients in dose escalation had cancers that were hepatocellular carcinoma, melanoma, renal cell or head and neck cancer.

Regarding the study as a whole: Individuals who were partial responders at 0.1-3.0 mg/kg had clonal expansion that ranked among the lowest.

The germline CDR1 and CDR2 sequences are GTSNPN and SVGIG (reference sequence). J gave up 2 bases and V 4 bases, and 3 bases lay outside the gene matches. The CDR3 loop spans 15 amino acids. Method: immunoSEQ multiplex PCR; TCRdb's copy keeps in-frame clones and lacks some. The repertoire holds 90,000 to 100,000 clones, with 90% to 95% as singletons. Points on this clone: No antigen is known for it.

The clonotype was recovered from an adult with an advanced solid tumor such as melanoma, head and neck, liver or kidney cancer. This chain links TRBV30 with TRBJ2-1; 12 nucleotides line up with TRBD2. The specimen was CD4+ or CD8+ T cells sorted from blood, collected in a trial of the OX40 agonist ivuxolimab. DNA of the CDR3: TGTGCCTGGACCCGACTAGCGGGAGCCTACAATGAGCAGTTCTTC. Translating gives CAWTRLAGAYNEQFF.